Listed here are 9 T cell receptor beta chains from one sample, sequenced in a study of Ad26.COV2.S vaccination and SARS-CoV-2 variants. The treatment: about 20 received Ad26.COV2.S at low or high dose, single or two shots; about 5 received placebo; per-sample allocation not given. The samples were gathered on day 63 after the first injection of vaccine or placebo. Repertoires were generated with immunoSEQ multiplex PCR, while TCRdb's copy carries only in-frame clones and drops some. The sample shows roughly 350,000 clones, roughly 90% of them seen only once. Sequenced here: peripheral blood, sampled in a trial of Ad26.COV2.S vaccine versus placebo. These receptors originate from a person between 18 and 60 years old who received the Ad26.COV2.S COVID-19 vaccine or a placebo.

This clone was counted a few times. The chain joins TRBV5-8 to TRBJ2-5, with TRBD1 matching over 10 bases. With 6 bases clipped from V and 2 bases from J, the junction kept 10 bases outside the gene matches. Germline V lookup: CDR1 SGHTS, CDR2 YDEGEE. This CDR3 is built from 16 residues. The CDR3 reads CASNSETGGWQETQYF. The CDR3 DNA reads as TGTGCCAGCAACTCGGAGACAGGGGGCTGGCAAGAGACCCAGTACTTC.

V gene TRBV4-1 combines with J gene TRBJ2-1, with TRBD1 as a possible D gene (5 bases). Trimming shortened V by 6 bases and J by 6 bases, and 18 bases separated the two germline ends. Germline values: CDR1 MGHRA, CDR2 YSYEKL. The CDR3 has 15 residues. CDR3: CASSLQVSLGNEQFF. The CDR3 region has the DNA TGCGCCAGCAGTCTACAGGTCAGTTTGGGCAATGAGCAGTTCTTC.

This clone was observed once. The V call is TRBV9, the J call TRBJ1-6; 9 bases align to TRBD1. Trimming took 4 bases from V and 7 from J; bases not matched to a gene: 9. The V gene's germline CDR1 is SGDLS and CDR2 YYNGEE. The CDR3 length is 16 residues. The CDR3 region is CASSPGGQGGNSPLHF. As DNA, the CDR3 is TGTGCCAGCAGCCCGGGGGGACAGGGTGGAAATTCACCCCTCCACTTT. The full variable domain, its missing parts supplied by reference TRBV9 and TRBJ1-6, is DSGVTQTPKHLITATGQRVTLRCSPRSGDLSVYWYQQSLDQGLQFLIQYYNGEERAKGNILERFSAQQFPDLHSELNLSSLELGDSALYFCASSPGGQGGNSPLHFGNGTRLTVT.

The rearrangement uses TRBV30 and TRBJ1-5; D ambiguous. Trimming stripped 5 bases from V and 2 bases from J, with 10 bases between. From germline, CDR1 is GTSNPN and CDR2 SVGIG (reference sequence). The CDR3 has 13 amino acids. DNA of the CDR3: TGTGCCTGGGGGCGGGAGGGCAATCAGCCCCAGCATTTT. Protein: CAWGREGNQPQHF. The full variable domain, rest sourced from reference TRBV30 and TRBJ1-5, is SQTIHQWPATLVQPVGSPLSLECTVEGTSNPNLYWYRQAAGRGLQLLFYSVGIGQISSEVPQNLSASRPQDRQFILSSKKLLLSDSGFYLCAWGREGNQPQHFGDGTRLSIL.

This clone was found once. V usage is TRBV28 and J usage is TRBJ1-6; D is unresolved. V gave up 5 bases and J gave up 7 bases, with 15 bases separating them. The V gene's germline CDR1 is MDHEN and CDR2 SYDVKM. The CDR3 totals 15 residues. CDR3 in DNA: TGTGCCAGCAGTCGCCCGAGGGCCGCCAATTCACCCCTCCACTTT. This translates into CASSRPRAANSPLHF.

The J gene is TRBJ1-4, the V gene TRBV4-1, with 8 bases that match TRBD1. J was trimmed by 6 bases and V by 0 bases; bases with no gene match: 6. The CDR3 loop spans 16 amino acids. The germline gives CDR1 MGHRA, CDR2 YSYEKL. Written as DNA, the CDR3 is TGCGCCAGCAGCCAAGATGGACAGGGCAAGGATGAAAAACTGTTTTTT. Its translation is CASSQDGQGKDEKLFF.

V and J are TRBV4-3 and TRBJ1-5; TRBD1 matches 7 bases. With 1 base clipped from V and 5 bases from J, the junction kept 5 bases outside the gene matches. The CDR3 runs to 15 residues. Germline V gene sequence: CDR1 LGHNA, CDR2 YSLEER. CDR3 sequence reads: CASSQGGQVDQPQHF. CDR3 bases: TGCGCCAGCAGCCAAGGAGGACAGGTAGATCAGCCCCAGCATTTT.

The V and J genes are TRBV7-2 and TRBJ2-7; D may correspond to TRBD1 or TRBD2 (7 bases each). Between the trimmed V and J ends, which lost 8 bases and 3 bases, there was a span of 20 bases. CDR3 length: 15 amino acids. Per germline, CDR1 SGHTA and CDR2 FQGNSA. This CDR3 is CASGGDRTSLYEQYF. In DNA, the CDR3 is TGTGCCAGCGGGGGGGACAGAACTTCCCTCTACGAGCAGTACTTC.

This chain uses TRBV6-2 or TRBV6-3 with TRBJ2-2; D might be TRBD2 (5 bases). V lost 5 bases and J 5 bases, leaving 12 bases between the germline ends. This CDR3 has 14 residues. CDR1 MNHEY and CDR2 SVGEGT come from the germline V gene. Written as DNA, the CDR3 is TGTGCCAGCAGTCCAGAGGGAGAGACCGGGGAGCTGTTTTTT. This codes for CASSPEGETGELFF.